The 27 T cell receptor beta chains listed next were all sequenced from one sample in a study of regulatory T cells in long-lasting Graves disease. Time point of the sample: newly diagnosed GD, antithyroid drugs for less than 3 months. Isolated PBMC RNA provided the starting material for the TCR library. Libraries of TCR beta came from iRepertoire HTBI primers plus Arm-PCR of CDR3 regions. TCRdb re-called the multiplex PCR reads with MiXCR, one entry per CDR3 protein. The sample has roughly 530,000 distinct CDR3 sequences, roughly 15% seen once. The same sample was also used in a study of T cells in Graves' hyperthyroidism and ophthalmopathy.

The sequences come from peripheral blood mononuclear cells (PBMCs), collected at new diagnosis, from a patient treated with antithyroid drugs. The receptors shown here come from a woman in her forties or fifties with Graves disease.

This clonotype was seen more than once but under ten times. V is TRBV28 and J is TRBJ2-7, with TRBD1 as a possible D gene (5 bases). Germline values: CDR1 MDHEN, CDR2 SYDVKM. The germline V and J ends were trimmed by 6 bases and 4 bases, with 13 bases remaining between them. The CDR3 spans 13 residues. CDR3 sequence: CASSGPQGYEQYF. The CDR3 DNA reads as TGTGCCAGCAGCGGGCCCCAGGGTTACGAGCAGTACTTC.

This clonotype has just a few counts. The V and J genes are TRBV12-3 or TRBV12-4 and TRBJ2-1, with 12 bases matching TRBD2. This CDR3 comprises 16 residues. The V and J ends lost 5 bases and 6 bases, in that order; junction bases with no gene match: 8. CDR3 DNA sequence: TGTGCCAGCAGTGAACGACTAGCGGGGGCCACCAATGAGCAGTTCTTC. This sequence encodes CASSERLAGATNEQFF.

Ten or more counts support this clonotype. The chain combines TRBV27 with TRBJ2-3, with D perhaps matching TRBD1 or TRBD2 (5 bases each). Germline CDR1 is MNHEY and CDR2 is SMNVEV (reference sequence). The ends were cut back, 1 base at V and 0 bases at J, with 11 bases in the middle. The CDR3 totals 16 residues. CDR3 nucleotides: TGTGCCAGCAGTTTATGGGGGACGGTTAGCACAGATACGCAGTATTTT. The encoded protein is CASSLWGTVSTDTQYF.

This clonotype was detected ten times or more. This chain's CDR3 is CASSLRDSTDTQYF. The CDR3 DNA reads TGTGCCAGCAGTTTACGGGACTCAACAGATACGCAGTATTTT. The chain recombines TRBV28 with TRBJ2-3; D perhaps matches TRBD2 (6 bases). Per germline, CDR1 MDHEN and CDR2 SYDVKM. Trimming removed 2 bases at V and 3 bases at J, with 9 bases between. The CDR3 has 14 amino acids.

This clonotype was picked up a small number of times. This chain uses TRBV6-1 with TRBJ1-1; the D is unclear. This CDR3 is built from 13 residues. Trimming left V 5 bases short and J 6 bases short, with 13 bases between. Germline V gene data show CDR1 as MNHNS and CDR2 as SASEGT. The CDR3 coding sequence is TGTGCCAGCAGTCAACCGTCCGTGTCTGAAGCTTTCTTT. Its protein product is CASSQPSVSEAFF.

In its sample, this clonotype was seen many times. The CDR3 here is CASSLAGRGHEKLFF. CDR3 in DNA: TGTGCCAGCAGCTTAGCAGGCAGGGGCCATGAAAAACTGTTTTTT. The chain has TRBV13 and TRBJ1-4, with a weak D call TRBD1 (6 bases). The CDR3 extends over 15 amino acids. Trimming cost V 1 base and J 6 bases, with 12 bases left between them. CDR1 and CDR2 from the germline V gene are PRHDT and FYEKMQ (reference sequence).

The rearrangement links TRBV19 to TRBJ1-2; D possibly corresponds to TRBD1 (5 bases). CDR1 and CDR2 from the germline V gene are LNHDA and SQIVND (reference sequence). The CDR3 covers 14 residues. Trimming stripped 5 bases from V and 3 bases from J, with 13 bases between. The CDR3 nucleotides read TGTGCCAGTAGTTTCAGCGACAGATACTATGGCTACACCTTC. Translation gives CASSFSDRYYGYTF.

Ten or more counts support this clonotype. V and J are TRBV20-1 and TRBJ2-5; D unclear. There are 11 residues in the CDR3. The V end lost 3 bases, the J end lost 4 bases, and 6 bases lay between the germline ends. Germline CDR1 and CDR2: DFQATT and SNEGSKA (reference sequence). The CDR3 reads CSARSLETQYF. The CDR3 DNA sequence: TGCAGTGCTAGGAGTTTAGAGACCCAGTACTTC.

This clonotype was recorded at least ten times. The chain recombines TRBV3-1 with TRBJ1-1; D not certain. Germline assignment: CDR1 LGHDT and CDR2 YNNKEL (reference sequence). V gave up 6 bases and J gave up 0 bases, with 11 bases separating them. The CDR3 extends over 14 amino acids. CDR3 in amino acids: CASSRVGLNTEAFF. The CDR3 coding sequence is TGTGCCAGCAGTAGGGTGGGGTTGAACACTGAAGCTTTCTTT.

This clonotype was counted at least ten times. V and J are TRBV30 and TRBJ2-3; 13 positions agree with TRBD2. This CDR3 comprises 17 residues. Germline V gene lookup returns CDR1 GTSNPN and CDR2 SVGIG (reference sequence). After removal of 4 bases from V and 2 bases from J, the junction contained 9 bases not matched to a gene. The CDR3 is CAWTLGLAGASTDTQYF. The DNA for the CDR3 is TGTGCCTGGACCCTAGGACTAGCGGGGGCCTCCACAGATACGCAGTATTTT.

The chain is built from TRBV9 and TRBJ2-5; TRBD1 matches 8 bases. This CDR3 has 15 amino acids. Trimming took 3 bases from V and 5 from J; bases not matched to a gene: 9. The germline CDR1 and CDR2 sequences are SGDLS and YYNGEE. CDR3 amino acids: CASSDRDRLGETQYF. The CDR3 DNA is TGTGCCAGCAGCGACCGGGACAGGCTGGGGGAGACCCAGTACTTC.

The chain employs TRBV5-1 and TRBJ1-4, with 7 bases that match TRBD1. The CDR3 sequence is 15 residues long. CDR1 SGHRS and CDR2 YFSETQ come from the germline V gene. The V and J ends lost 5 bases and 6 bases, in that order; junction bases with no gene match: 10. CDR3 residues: CASRETGERHEKLFF. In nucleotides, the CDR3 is TGCGCCAGCAGGGAAACAGGGGAAAGGCATGAAAAACTGTTTTTT. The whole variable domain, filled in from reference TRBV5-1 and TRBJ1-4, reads KAGVTQTPRYLIKTRGQQVTLSCSPISGHRSVSWYQQTPGQGLQFLFEYFSETQRNKGNFPGRFSGRQFSNSRSEMNVSTLELGDSALYLCASRETGERHEKLFFGSGTQLSVL.

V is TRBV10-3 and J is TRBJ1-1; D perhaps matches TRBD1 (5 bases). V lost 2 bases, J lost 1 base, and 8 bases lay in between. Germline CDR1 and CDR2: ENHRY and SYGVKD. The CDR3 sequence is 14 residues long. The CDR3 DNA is TGTGCCATCAGTGAGGGGGACCGGAACACTGAAGCTTTCTTT. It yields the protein CAISEGDRNTEAFF.

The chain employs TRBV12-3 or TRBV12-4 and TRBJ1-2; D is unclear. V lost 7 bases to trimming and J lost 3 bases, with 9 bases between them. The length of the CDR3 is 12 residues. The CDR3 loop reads CASTPNYYGYTF. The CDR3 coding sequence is TGTGCCAGCACCCCGAATTACTATGGCTACACCTTC.

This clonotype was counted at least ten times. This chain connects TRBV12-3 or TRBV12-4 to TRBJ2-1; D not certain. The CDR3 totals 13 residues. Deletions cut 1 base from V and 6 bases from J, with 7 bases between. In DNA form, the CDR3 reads TGTGCCAGCAGTTTAGAAACAGCCAATGAGCAGTTCTTC. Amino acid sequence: CASSLETANEQFF.

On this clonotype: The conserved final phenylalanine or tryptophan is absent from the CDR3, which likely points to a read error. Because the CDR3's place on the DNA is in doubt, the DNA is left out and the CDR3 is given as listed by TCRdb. CDR3: CATSEGYN. V usage is TRBV24-1 and J usage is TRBJ1-3. The CDR3 contains 8 residues when both ends are counted. Germline values: CDR1 KGHDR, CDR2 SFDVKD.

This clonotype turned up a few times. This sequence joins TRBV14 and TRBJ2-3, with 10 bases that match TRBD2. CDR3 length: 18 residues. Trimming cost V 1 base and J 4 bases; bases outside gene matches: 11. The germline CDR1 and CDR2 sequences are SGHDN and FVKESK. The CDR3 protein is CASSQVSGGPLNPDTQYF. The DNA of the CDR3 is TGTGCCAGCAGCCAAGTTAGCGGGGGGCCGTTAAATCCAGATACGCAGTATTTT.

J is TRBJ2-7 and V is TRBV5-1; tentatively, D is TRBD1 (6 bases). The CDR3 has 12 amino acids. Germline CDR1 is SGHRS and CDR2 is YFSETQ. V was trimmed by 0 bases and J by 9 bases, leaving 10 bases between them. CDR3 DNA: TGCGCCAGCAGCTTGGATGACAGGTGGCAGTACTTC. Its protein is CASSLDDRWQYF.

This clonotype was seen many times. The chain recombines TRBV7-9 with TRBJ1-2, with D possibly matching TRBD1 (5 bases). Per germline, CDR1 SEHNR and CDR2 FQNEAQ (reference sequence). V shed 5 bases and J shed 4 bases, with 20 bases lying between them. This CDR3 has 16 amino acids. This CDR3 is CASSPRGGDTGYGYTF. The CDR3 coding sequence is TGTGCCAGCAGCCCTCGGGGCGGCGACACTGGCTATGGCTACACCTTC.

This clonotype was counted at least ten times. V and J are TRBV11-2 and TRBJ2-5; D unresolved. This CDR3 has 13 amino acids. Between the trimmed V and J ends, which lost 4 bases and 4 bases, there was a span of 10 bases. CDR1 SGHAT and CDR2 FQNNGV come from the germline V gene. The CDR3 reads CASSSLARETQYF. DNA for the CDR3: TGTGCCAGCAGCTCACTTGCGAGAGAGACCCAGTACTTC.

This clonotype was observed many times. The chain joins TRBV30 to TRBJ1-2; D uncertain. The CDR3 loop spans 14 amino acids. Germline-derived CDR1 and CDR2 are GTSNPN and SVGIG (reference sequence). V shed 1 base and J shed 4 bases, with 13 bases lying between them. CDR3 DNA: TGTGCCTGGAGTGGTAGAGGGAAACTCTATGGCTACACCTTC. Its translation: CAWSGRGKLYGYTF.

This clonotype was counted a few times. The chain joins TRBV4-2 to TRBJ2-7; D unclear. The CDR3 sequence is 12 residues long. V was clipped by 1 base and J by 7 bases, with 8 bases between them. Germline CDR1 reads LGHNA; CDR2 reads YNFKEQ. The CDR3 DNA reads TGTGCCAGCAGCCAAGTCGGGCGGGAGCAGTACTTC. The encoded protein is CASSQVGREQYF.

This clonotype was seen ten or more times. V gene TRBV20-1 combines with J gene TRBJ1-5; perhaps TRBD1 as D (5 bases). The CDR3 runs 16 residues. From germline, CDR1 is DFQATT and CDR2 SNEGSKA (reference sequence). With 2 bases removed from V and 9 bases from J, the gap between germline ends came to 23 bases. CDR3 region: CSARWMRDGGLGPQHF. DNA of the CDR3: TGCAGTGCTAGATGGATGAGGGACGGGGGGTTAGGGCCCCAGCATTTT.

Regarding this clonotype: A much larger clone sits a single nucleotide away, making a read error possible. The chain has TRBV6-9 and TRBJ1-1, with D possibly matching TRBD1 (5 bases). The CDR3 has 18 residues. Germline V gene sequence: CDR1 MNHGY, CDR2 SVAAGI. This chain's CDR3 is CASSYSLVIRGENTEALF. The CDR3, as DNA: TGTGCCAGCAGTTACTCCCTTGTCATCCGGGGCGAGAACACTGAAGCTCTCTTT.

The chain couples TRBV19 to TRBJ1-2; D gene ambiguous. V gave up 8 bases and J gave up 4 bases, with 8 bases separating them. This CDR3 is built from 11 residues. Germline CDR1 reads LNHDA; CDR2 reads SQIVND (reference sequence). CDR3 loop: CASGTFYGYTF. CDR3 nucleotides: TGTGCCAGTGGTACCTTCTATGGCTACACCTTC.

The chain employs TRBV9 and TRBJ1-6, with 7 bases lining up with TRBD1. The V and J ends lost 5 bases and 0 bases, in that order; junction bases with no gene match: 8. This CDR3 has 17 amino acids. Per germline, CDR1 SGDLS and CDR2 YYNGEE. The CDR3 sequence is CASSTGTAFSYNSPLHF. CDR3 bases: TGTGCCAGCAGTACCGGGACAGCTTTCTCCTATAATTCACCCCTCCACTTT. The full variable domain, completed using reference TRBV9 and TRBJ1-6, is DSGVTQTPKHLITATGQRVTLRCSPRSGDLSVYWYQQSLDQGLQFLIQYYNGEERAKGNILERFSAQQFPDLHSELNLSSLELGDSALYFCASSTGTAFSYNSPLHFGNGTRLTVT.

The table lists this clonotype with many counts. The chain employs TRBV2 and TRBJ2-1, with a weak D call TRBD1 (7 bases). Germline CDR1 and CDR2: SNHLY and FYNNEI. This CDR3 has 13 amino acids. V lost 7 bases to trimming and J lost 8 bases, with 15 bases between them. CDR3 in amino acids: CASKTQGGDEQFF. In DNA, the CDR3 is TGTGCCAGCAAAACTCAGGGGGGAGATGAGCAGTTCTTC.